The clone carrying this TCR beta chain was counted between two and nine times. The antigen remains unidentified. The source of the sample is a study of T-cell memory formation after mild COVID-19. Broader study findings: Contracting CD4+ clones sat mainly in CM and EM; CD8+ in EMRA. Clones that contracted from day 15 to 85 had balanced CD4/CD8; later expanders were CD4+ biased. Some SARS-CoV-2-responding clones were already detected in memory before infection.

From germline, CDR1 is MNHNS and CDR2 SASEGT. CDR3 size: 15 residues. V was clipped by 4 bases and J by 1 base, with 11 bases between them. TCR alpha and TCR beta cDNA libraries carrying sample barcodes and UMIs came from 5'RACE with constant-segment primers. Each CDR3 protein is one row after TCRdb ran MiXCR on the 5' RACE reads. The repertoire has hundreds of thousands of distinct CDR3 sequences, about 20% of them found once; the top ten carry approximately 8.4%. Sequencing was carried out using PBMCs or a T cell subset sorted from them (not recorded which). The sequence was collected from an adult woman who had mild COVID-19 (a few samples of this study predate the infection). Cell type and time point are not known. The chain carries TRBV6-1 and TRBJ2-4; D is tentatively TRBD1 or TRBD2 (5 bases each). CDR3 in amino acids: CASSGDGTAKNIQYF. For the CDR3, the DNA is TGTGCCAGCAGTGGGGACGGGACGGCCAAAAACATTCAGTACTTC.